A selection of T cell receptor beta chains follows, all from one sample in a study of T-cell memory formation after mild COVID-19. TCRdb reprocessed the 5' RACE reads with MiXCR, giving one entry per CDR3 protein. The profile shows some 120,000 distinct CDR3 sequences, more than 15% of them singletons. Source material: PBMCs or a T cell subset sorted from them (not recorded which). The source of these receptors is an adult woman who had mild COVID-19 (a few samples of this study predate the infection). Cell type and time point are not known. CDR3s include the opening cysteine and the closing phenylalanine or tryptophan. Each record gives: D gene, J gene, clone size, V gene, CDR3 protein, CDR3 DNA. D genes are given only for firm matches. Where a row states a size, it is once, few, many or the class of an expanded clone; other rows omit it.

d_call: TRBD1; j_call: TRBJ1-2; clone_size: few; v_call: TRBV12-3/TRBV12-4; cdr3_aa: CASRWDRGLYGYTF; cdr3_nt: TGTGCCAGCCGCTGGGACAGGGGGCTCTATGGCTACACCTTC
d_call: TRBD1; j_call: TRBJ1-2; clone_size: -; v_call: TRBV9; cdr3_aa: CASSNGQGGLRTF; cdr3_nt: TGTGCCAGCAGCAATGGACAGGGAGGGTTGAGGACCTTC
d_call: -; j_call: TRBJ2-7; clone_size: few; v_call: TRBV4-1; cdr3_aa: CASSQGATGAPRF; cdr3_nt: TGCGCCAGCAGCCAAGGAGCGACGGGGGCTCCCCGTTTC
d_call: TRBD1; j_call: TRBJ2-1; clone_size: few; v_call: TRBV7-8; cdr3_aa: CASSPRTGGDNEQFF; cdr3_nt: TGTGCCAGCAGCCCGAGGACAGGGGGGGACAATGAGCAGTTCTTC
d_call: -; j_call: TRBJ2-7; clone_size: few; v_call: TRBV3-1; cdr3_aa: CASSQEGSLVYEQYF; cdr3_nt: TGTGCCAGCAGCCAAGAGGGATCTCTGGTCTACGAGCAGTACTTC
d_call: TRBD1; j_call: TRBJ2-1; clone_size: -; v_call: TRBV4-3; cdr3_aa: CASSQGTGGYNEQFF; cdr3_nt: TGCGCCAGCAGCCAAGGGACAGGGGGCTACAATGAGCAGTTCTTC
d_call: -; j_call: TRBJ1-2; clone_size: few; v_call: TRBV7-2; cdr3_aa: CASRGPSNYGYTF; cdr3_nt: TGTGCCAGCAGGGGTCCGTCCAACTATGGCTACACCTTC
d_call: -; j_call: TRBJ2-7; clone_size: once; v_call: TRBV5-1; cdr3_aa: CASSLGGGQYF; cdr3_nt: TGCGCCAGCAGCTTAGGCGGCGGGCAGTACTTC
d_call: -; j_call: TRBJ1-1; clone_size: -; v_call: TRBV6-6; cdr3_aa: CASSLGEKGTEAFF; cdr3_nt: TGTGCCAGCAGTCTAGGGGAGAAGGGCACTGAAGCTTTCTTT
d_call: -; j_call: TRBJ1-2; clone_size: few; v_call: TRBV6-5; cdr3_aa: CASSDTGQLTYGYTF; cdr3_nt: TGTGCCAGCAGTGATACCGGACAACTGACATATGGCTACACCTTC
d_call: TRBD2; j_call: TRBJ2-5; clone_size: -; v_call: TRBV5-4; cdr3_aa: CASSLVRGDETQYF; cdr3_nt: TGTGCCAGCAGCTTGGTTCGGGGGGATGAGACCCAGTACTTC
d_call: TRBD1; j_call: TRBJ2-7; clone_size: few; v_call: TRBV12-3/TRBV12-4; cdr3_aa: CASQQGADSYEQYF; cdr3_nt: TGTGCCAGTCAACAGGGGGCCGACTCCTACGAGCAGTACTTC
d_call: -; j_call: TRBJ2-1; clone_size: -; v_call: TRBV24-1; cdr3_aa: CATSDGALGTYEQFF; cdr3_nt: TGTGCCACCAGTGATGGAGCGCTAGGGACCTATGAGCAGTTCTTC
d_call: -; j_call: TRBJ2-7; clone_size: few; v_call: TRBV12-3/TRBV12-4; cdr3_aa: CASSFDHGYEQYF; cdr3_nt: TGTGCCAGCAGTTTCGACCACGGGTACGAGCAGTACTTC
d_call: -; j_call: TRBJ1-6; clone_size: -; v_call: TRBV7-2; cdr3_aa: CASSPGTPIVAGFNSPLHF; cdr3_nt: TGTGCCAGCAGCCCGGGGACCCCGATAGTAGCAGGATTTAATTCACCCCTCCACTTT
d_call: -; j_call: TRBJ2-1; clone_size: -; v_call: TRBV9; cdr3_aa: CASSVVTGPREQFF; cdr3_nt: TGTGCCAGCAGCGTAGTTACAGGCCCTCGTGAGCAGTTCTTC
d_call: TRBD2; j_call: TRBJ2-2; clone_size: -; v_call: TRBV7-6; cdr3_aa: CASSEITGTRGDTGELFF; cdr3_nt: TGTGCCAGCAGCGAAATCACCGGGACTAGAGGTGACACCGGGGAGCTGTTTTTT
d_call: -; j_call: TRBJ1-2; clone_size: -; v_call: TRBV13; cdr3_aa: CASSNRHHVSGYTF; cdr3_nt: TGTGCCAGCAGCAACCGACACCACGTATCCGGCTACACCTTC
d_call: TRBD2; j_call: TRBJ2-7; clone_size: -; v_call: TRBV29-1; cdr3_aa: CSVAHFGRGANYEQYF; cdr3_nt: TGCAGCGTTGCCCACTTCGGGCGGGGGGCCAACTACGAGCAGTACTTC
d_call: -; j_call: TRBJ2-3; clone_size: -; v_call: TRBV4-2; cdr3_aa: CASSAGQGDADTQYF; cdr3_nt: TGTGCCAGCAGCGCTGGGCAGGGAGATGCAGATACGCAGTATTTT
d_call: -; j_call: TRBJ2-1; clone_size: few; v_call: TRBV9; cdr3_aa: CASSVDFNEQFF; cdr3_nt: TGTGCCAGCAGCGTAGATTTCAATGAGCAGTTCTTC
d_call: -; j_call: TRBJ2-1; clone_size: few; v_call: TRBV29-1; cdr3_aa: CSVGRVNEQFF; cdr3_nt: TGCAGCGTTGGGCGAGTCAATGAGCAGTTCTTC
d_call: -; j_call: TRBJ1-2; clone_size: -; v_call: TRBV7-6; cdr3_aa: CASSLLFGQNGYTF; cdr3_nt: TGTGCCAGCAGCTTATTGTTTGGACAGAATGGCTACACCTTC
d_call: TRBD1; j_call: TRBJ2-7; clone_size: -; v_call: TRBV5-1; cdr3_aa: CASETGQGFDEQYF; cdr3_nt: TGCGCCAGCGAAACCGGACAGGGGTTCGACGAGCAGTACTTC
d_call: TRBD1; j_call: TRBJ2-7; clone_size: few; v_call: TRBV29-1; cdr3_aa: CSVEEPGTANYEQYF; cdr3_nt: TGCAGCGTTGAGGAGCCTGGGACAGCGAACTACGAGCAGTACTTC
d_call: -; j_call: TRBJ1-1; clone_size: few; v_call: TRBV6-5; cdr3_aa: CASSYLGPGVGTEAFF; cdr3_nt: TGTGCCAGCAGTTACTTGGGACCGGGAGTGGGCACTGAAGCTTTCTTT
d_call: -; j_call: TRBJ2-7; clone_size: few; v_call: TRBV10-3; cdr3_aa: CAISESMVGEQYF; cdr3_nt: TGTGCCATCAGTGAGTCGATGGTTGGCGAGCAGTACTTC
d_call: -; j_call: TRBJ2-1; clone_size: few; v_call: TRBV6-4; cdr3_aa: CASSYAGSGNEQFF; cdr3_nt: TGTGCCAGCTCCTACGCCGGGTCGGGCAATGAGCAGTTCTTC
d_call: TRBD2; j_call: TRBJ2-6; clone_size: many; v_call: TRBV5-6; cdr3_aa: CASSATSGLSSGANVLTF; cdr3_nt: TGTGCCAGCAGCGCTACTAGCGGATTGAGCTCTGGGGCCAACGTCCTGACTTTC
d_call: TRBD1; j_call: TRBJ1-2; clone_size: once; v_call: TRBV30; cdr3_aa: CAWSPSRQGGRYGYTF; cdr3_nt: TGTGCCTGGAGTCCCTCTCGACAGGGAGGGAGGTATGGCTACACCTTC
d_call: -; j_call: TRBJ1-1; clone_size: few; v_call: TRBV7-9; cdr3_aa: CASSPRGLNTEAFF; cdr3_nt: TGTGCCAGCAGCCCTCGGGGTCTGAACACTGAAGCTTTCTTT
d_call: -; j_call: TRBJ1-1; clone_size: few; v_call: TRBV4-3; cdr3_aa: CASSQGEGLNTEAFF; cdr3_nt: TGCGCCAGCAGCCAAGGGGAGGGGTTGAACACTGAAGCTTTCTTT
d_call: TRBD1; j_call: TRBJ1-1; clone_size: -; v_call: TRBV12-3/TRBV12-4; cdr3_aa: CASSLTHSQGGRSEAFF; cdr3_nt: TGTGCCAGCAGTTTAACTCATTCCCAGGGGGGGAGGTCTGAAGCTTTCTTT
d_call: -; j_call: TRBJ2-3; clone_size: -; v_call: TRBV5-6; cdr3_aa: CASSLAWDTSYPTDTQYF; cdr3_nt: TGTGCCAGCAGCTTGGCATGGGACACCTCCTACCCCACAGATACGCAGTATTTT
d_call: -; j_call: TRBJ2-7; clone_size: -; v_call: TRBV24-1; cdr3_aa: CAISPGGYEQYF; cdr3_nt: TGTGCCATCAGCCCGGGCGGATACGAGCAGTACTTC
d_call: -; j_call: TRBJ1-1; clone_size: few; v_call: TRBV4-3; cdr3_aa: CASSHDLTREMNTEAFF; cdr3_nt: TGCGCCAGCAGCCATGACCTGACCCGGGAGATGAACACTGAAGCTTTCTTT
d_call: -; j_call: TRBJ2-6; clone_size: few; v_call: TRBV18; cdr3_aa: CASSPPVGPASGANVLTF; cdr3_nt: TGTGCCAGCTCACCACCGGTTGGGCCGGCCTCTGGGGCCAACGTCCTGACTTTC
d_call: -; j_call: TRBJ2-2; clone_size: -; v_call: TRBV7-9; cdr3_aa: CASLGRNTGELFF; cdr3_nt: TGTGCCAGCTTGGGGAGGAACACCGGGGAGCTGTTTTTT
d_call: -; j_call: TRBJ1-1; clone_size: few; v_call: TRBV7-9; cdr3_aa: CASSYSYTEAFF; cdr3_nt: TGTGCCAGCAGCTATTCCTACACTGAAGCTTTCTTT
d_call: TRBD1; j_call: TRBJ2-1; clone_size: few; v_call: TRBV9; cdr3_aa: CASSAGPTNRGSSYNEQFF; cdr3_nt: TGTGCCAGCAGCGCTGGGCCCACAAACAGGGGCAGCTCCTACAATGAGCAGTTCTTC
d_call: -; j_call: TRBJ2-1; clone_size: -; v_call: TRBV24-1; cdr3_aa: CATISQYNEQFF; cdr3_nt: TGTGCCACCATTTCCCAATACAATGAGCAGTTCTTC
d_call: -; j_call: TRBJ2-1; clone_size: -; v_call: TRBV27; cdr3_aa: CASSFRDSRRGQFF; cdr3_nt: TGTGCCAGCAGTTTCAGGGACTCCCGGAGAGGGCAGTTCTTC
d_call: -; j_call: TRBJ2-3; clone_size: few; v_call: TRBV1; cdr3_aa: CTSIPHPGGSTDTQYF; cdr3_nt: TGCACCAGCATACCCCATCCGGGGGGGAGCACAGATACGCAGTATTTT
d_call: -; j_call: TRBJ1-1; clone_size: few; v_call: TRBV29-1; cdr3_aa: CSSRRGTVGPEAFF; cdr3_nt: TGCAGCTCCCGCAGGGGAACCGTAGGACCTGAAGCTTTCTTT
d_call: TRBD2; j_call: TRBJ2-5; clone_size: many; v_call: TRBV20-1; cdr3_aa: CSAREGTSGLGTQYF; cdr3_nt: TGCAGTGCTAGAGAGGGGACTAGCGGCCTCGGGACCCAGTACTTC
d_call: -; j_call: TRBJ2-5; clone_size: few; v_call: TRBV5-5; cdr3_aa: CASSLGLARETQYF; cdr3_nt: TGTGCCAGCAGCTTGGGTCTGGCGCGAGAGACCCAGTACTTC
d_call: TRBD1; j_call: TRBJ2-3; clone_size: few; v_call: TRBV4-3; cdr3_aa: CASSQTGTGTDTQYF; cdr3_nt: TGCGCCAGCAGCCAAACCGGGACAGGGACAGATACGCAGTATTTT
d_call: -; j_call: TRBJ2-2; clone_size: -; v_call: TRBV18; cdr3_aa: CASSPSTGELFF; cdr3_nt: TGTGCCAGCTCACCATCCACCGGGGAGCTGTTTTTT
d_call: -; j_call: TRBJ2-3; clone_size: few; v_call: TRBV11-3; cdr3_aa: CASSKRTAPSTDTQYF; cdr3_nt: TGTGCCAGCAGCAAGCGGACAGCCCCTAGCACAGATACGCAGTATTTT
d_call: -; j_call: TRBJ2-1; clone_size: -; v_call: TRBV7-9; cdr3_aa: CASSPHSLRYNEQFF; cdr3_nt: TGTGCCAGCAGCCCACATTCCCTGAGGTACAATGAGCAGTTCTTC
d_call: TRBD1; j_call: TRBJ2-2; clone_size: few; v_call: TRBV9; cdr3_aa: CASSPGWGQGNTGELFF; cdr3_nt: TGTGCCAGCAGCCCCGGATGGGGACAGGGGAACACCGGGGAGCTGTTTTTT
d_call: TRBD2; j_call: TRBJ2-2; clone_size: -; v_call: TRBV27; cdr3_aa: CATSIAGGRPGELFF; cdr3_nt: TGTGCCACCAGCATAGCGGGGGGGCGTCCCGGGGAGCTGTTTTTT